This TCR beta chain was profiled in a study of Graves' ophthalmopathy and Graves' hyperthyroidism. Turning to the study itself: Over 18 months of follow-up, stable hyperthyroidism required that no ophthalmopathy appear.

This clonotype was seen many times. No antigen is known for it. Beta-chain TCR CDR3 regions were amplified from RNA transcripts. First-round RT-PCR employed HTBI primers, with a second-round multiplex PCR after it. TCRdb used MiXCR to reprocess the multiplex PCR reads, holding one entry per CDR3 protein. The data show 500,000 to 600,000 distinct CDR3 sequences, 35% to 45% seen once. CDR1 is DFQATT and CDR2 is SNEGSKA in the germline V gene (reference sequence). This CDR3 spans 11 amino acids. The V end was cut by 1 base, the J end by 5 bases, with 5 bases between. General study results and limits: Clonotypes were expanded in thyroid at above 0.001 frequency, and most also appeared in blood.

This receptor was taken from an adult man with Graves' hyperthyroidism. J is TRBJ1-2 and V is TRBV20-1, with D unresolved. The sequenced sample consisted of peripheral blood or thyroid tissue (not recorded which). CDR3 residues: CSARGRYGYTF. The CDR3 region has the DNA TGCAGTGCTAGAGGACGGTATGGCTACACCTTC.